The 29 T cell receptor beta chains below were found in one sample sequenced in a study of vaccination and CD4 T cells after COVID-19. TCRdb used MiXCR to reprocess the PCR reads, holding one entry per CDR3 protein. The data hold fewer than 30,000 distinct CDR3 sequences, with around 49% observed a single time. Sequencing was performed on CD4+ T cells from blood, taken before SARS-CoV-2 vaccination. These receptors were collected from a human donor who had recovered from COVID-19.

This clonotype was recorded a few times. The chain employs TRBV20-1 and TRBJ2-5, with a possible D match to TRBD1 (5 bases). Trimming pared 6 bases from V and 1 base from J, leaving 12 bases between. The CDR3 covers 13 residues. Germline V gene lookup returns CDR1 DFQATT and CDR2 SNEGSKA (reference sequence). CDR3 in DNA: TGCAGTGCCCCTAGACAGCTCCAAGAGACCCAGTACTTC. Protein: CSAPRQLQETQYF.

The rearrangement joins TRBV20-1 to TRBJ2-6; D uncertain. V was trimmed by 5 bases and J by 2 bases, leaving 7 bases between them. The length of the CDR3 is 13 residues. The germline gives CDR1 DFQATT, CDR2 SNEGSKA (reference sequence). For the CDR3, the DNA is TGCAGTGCTGCCTTGCCTGGGGCCAACGTCCTGACTTTC. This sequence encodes CSAALPGANVLTF.

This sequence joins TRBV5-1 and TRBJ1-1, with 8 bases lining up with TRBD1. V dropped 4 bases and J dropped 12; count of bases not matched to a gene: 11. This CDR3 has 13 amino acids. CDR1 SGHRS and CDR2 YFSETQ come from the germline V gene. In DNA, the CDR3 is TGCGCCAGCAGCCCGGGAGGGGACAGGATCCCTTTCTTT. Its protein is CASSPGGDRIPFF.

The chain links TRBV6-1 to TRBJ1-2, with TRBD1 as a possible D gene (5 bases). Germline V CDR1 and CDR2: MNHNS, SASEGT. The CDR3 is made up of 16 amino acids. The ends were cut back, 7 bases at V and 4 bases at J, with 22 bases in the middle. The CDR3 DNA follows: TGTGCCAGCAAGGGGAAAGAGGTACCTTACGGCTATGGCTACACCTTC. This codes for CASKGKEVPYGYGYTF.

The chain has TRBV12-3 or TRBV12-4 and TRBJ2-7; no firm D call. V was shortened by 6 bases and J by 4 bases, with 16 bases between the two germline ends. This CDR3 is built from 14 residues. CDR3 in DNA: TGTGCCAGCAGCCGGTCTAGAGTTGGGTACGAGCAGTACTTC. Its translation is CASSRSRVGYEQYF.

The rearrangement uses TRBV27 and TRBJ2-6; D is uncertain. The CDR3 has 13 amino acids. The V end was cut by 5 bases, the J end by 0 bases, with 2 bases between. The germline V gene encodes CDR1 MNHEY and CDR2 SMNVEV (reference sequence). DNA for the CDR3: TGTGCCAGCAGTCTCTCTGGGGCCAACGTCCTGACTTTC. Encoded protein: CASSLSGANVLTF.

As DNA, the CDR3 is TGTGCCAGCAGTACCCCCCTACCCGGGACCTCGGGGGCGAACACCGGGGAGCTGTTTTTT. It is translated as CASSTPLPGTSGANTGELFF. This chain joins TRBV6-2 or TRBV6-3 and TRBJ2-2; maybe TRBD2 (6 bases). CDR1 and CDR2 (germline): MNHEY, SVGEGT. Trimming cost V 5 bases and J 0 bases, with 25 bases left between them. This CDR3 has 20 residues.

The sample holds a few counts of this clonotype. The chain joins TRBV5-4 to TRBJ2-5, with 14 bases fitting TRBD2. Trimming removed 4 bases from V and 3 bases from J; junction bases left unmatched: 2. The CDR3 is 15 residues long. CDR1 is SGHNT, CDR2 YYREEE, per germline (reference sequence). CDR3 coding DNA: TGTGCCAGCAGCAGACTAGCGGGAGGGAAAGAGACCCAGTACTTC. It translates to CASSRLAGGKETQYF. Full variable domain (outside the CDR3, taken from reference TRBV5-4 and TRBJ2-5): ETGVTQSPTHLIKTRGQQVTLRCSSQSGHNTVSWYQQALGQGPQFIFQYYREEENGRGNFPPRFSGLQFPNYSSELNVNALELDDSALYLCASSRLAGGKETQYFGPGTRLLVL.

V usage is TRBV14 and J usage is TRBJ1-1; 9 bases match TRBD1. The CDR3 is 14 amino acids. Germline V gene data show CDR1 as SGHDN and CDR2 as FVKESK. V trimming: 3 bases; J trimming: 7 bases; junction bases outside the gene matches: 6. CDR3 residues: CASSQDRGNGEAFF. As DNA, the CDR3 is TGTGCCAGCAGCCAGGACAGGGGAAATGGTGAAGCTTTCTTT. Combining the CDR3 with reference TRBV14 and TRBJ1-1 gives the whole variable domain EAGVTQFPSHSVIEKGQTVTLRCDPISGHDNLYWYRRVMGKEIKFLLHFVKESKQDESGMPNNRFLAERTGGTYSTLKVQPAELEDSGVYFCASSQDRGNGEAFFGQGTRLTVV.

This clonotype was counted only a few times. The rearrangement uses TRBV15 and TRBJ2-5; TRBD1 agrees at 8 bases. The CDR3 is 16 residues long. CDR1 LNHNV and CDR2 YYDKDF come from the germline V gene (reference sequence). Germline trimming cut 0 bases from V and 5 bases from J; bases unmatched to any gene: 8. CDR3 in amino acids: CATSRDGRGRRETQYF. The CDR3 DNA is TGTGCCACCAGCAGAGATGGCAGGGGGCGACGCGAGACCCAGTACTTC.

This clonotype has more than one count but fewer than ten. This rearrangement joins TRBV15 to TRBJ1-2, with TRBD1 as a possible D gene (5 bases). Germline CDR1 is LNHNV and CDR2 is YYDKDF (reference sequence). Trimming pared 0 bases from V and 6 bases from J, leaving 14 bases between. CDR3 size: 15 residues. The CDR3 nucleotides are TGTGCCACCAGCAGAGATTCACTAGGGGTGCATGGCTACACCTTC. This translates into CATSRDSLGVHGYTF.

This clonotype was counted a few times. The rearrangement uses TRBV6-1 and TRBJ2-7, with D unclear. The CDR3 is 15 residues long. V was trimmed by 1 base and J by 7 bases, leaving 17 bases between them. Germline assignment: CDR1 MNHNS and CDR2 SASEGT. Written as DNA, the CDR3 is TGTGCCAGCAGTGAAGTGAGGTCGCGCGTTAGGGAGCAGTACTTC. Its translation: CASSEVRSRVREQYF.

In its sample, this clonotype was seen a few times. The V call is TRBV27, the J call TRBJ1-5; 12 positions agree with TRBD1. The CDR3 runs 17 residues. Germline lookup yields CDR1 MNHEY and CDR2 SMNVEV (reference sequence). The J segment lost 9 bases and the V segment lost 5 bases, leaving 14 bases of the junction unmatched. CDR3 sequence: CASSRVSGTGGVGPQHF. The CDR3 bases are TGTGCCAGCAGTCGAGTATCCGGGACAGGGGGCGTAGGGCCCCAGCATTTT.

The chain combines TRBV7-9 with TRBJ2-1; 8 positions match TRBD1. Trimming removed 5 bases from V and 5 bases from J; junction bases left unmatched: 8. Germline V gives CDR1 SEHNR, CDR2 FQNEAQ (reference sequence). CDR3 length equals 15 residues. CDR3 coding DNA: TGTGCCAGCAGCCAACGGACAGGGTGGGACAATGAGCAGTTCTTC. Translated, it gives CASSQRTGWDNEQFF.

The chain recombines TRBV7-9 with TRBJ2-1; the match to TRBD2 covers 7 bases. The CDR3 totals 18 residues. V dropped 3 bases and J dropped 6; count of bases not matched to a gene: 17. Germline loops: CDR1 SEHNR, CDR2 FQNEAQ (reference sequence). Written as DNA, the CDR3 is TGTGCCAGCAGCTTGAGGGAGGGCCGGGCCGCCCTCGTCAATGAGCAGTTCTTC. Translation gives CASSLREGRAALVNEQFF.

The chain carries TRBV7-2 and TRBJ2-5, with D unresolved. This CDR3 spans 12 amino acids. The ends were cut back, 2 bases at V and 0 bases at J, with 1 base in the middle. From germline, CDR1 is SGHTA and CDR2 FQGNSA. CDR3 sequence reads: CASSLNQETQYF. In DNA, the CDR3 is TGTGCCAGCAGCTTAAACCAAGAGACCCAGTACTTC.

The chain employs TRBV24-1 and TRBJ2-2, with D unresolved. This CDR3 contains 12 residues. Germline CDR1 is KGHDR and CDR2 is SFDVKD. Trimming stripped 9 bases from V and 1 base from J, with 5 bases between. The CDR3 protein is CATGENTGELFF. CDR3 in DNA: TGTGCCACCGGGGAGAACACCGGGGAGCTGTTTTTT.

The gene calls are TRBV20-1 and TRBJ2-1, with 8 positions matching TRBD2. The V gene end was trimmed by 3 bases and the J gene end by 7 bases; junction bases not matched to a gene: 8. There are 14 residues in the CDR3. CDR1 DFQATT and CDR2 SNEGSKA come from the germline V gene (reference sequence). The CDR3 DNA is TGCAGTGCTAGTAGCGGGGAGGCCAGAAATGAGCAGTTCTTC. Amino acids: CSASSGEARNEQFF.

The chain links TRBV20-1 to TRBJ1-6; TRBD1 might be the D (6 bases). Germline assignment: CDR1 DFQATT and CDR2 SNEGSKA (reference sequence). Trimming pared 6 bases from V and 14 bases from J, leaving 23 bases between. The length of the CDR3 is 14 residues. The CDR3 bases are TGCAGTGCGGTGAAAGCTGGAGGGGGTTTCACCCTCCACTTT. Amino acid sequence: CSAVKAGGGFTLHF.

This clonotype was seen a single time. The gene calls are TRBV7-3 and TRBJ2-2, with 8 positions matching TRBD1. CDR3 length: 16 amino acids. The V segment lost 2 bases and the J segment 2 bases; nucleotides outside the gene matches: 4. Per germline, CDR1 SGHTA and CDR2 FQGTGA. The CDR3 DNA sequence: TGTGCCAGCAGCTTAGGACAGGGTCCTAACACCGGGGAGCTGTTTTTT. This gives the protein CASSLGQGPNTGELFF.

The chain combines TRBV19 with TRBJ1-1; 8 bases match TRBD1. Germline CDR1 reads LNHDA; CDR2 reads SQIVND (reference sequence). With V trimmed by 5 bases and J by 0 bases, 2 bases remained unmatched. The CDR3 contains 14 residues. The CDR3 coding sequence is TGTGCCAGTAGTCTGGGACAGGTGAACACTGAAGCTTTCTTT. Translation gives CASSLGQVNTEAFF.

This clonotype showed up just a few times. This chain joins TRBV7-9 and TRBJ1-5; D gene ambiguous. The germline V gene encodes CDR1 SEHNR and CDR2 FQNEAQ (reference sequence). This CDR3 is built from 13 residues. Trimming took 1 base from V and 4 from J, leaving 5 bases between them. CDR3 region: CASSLVGNQPQHF. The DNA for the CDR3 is TGTGCCAGCAGCTTAGTGGGAAATCAGCCCCAGCATTTT. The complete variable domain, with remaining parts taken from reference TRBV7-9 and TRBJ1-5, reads DTGVSQNPRHKITKRGQNVTFRCDPISEHNRLYWYRQTLGQGPEFLTYFQNEAQLEKSRLLSDRFSAERPKGSFSTLEIQRTEQGDSAMYLCASSLVGNQPQHFGDGTRLSIL.

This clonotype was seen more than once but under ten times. The CDR3 loop is CASVSGGSTDTQYF. The CDR3 nucleotides read TGTGCCAGCGTCTCAGGGGGTAGCACAGATACGCAGTATTTT. The V call is TRBV28, the J call TRBJ2-3; TRBD1 matches 7 bases. The J segment lost 0 bases and the V segment lost 8 bases, leaving 5 bases of the junction unmatched. CDR1 is MDHEN, CDR2 SYDVKM, per germline. The CDR3 spans 14 residues.

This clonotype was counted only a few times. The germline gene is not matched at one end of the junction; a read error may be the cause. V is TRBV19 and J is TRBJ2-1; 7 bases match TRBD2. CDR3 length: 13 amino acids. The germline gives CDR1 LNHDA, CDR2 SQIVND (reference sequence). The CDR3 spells CASRAGEYSEQFF. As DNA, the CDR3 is TGTGCTAGTAGGGCGGGAGAGTATAGTGAGCAGTTCTTC.

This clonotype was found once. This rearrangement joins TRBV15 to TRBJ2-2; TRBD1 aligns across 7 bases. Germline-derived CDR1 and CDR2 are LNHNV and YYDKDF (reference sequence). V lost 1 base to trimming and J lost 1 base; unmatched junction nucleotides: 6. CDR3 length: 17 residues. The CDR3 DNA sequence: TGTGCCACCAGCAGAGGAAACGGGACAGTGAACACCGGGGAGCTGTTTTTT. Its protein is CATSRGNGTVNTGELFF. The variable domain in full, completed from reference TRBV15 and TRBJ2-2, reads DAMVIQNPRYQVTQFGKPVTLSCSQTLNHNVMYWYQQKSSQAPKLLFHYYDKDFNNEADTPDNFQSRRPNTSFCFLDIRSPGLGDTAMYLCATSRGNGTVNTGELFFGEGSRLTVL.

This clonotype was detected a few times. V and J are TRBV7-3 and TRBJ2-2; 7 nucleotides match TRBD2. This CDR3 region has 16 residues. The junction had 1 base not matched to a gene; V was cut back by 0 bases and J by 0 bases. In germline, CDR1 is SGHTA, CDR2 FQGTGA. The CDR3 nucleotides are TGTGCCAGCAGCTTAACCGGGAGGACGAACACCGGGGAGCTGTTTTTT. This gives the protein CASSLTGRTNTGELFF. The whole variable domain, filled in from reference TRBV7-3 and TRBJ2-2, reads GAGVSQTPSNKVTEKGKYVELRCDPISGHTALYWYRQSLGQGPEFLIYFQGTGAADDSGLPNDRFFAVRPEGSVSTLKIQRTERGDSAVYLCASSLTGRTNTGELFFGEGSRLTVL.

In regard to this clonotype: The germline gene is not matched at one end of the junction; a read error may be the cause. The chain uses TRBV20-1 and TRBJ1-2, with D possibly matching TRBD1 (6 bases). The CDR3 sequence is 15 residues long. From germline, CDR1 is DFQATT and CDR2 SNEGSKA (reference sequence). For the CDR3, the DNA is TGCTGTGCTCCCGGGGTCGGCAGGGGAGGCTATGGCTACACCTTC. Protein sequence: CCAPGVGRGGYGYTF.

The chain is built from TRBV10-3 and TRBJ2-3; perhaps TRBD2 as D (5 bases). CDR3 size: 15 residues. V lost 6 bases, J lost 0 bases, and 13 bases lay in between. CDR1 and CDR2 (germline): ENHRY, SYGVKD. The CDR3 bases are TGTGCCATCAGCCAAAGAGGGTCAAGCACAGATACGCAGTATTTT. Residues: CAISQRGSSTDTQYF.

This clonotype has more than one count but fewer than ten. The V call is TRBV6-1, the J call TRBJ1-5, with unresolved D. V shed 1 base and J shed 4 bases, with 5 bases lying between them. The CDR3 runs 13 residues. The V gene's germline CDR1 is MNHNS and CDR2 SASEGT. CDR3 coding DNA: TGTGCCAGCAGTGAAGTCTTAAATCAGCCCCAGCATTTT. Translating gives CASSEVLNQPQHF.